This note documents a single T cell receptor (beta chain) sequence. This entry is derived from a study of blood T cell repertoires in COVID-19. The wider study: The United States, Italy and Spain supplied acute and convalescent COVID-19 samples.

In terms of age and location, participants ranged from about 18 to 90 years and lived in about 25 US areas. Original analysis: Amplification from reference gene primers served as the basis for estimated nucleated cell counts. Using immunoSEQ multiplex PCR, the repertoire was profiled, and TCRdb retains in-frame clones only, with some absent. That table is the source of V, J and clone size, and D and trimming were worked out from the DNA. This sample has 270,000 or so clones, with 85% to 90% found just once. In germline, CDR1 is KGHSH, CDR2 LQKENI. The ends were cut back, 3 bases at V and 5 bases at J, with 16 bases in the middle. The CDR3 is 15 residues long.

This clonotype originated in a woman in her 30s with acute COVID-19. The sample comprised PBMCs or T cells enriched from blood (not recorded which). This chain links TRBV18 with TRBJ2-5; tentatively, D is TRBD1 (6 bases). In nucleotides, the CDR3 is TGTGCCAGCTCACCCACACTCTCAGGGGATGAGACCCAGTACTTC. It yields the protein CASSPTLSGDETQYF.